These 2 T cell receptor beta chains originate from one sample sequenced in a study of T cells after yellow fever vaccination. TCRdb re-analysed the 5' RACE reads in MiXCR, keeping a single row per CDR3 protein. The sample yields some 560,000 distinct CDR3 sequences, about a sixth seen once. The specimen comprised PBMCs, sampled 4 to 6 days after the first yellow fever vaccination. The receptors were gathered from a man aged 18-30 years who received the YFV17D yellow fever vaccine.

The rearrangement links TRBV9 to TRBJ1-4, with 7 bases aligning to TRBD1. This CDR3 is 15 amino acids long. V lost 4 bases, J lost 10 bases, and 13 bases stayed unmatched. Looked up from germline, CDR1 is SGDLS and CDR2 is YYNGEE. The CDR3 protein is CASSSERQGEGKLFF. CDR3 sequence (DNA): TGTGCCAGCAGCAGCGAAAGACAGGGAGAAGGAAAACTGTTTTTT.

V and J are TRBV2 and TRBJ2-1, with a tentative D call TRBD2 (5 bases). The CDR3 spans 15 residues. Trimming took off 7 bases at V and 8 bases at J, with 21 bases between the two ends. CDR1 and CDR2 from the germline V gene are SNHLY and FYNNEI. The CDR3 region has the DNA TGTGCCAGCACTATGCGGACGGGGTCCGGTGATGAGCAGTTCTTC. Amino acid sequence: CASTMRTGSGDEQFF.